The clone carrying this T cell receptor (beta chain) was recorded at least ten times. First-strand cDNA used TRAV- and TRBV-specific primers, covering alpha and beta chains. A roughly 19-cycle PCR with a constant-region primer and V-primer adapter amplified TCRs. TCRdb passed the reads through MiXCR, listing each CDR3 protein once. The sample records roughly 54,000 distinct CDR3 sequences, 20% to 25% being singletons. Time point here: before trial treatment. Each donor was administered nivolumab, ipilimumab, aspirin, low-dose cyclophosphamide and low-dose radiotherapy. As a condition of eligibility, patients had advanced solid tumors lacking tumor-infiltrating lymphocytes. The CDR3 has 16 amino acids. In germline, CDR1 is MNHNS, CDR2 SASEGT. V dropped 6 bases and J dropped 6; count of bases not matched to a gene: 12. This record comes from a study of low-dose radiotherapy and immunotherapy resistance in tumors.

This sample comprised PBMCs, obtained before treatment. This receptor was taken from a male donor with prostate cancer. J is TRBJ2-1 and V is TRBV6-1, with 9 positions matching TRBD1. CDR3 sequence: CASSASDRGKSNEQFF. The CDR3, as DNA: TGTGCCAGCAGCGCTTCTGACAGGGGGAAATCCAATGAGCAGTTCTTC.